The 24 T cell receptor beta chains below were found in one sample sequenced in a study of T cell responses to AZD1222 COVID-19 vaccine. TCRdb's copy holds only in-frame clones and misses some; the assay was immunoSEQ multiplex PCR. The sample yields under 150,000 clones, 85% seen once. Sequenced here: peripheral blood, sampled 28 days after the second dose of the MenACWY control vaccine. The receptor set was obtained from an adult who received the MenACWY meningococcal vaccine as a control.

The chain joins TRBV19 to TRBJ1-2; TRBD1 agrees at 10 bases. The V gene end was trimmed by 1 base and the J gene end by 1 base; junction bases not matched to a gene: 3. There are 16 residues in the CDR3. CDR1 is LNHDA and CDR2 is SQIVND in the germline V gene (reference sequence). The CDR3 region has the DNA TGTGCCAGTAGTATAGGCGGGACAGGGGATAACTATGGCTACACCTTC. Protein: CASSIGGTGDNYGYTF.

The chain recombines TRBV19 with TRBJ1-1; a weak D match, TRBD1 (6 bases). V lost 5 bases, J lost 1 base, and 14 bases lay in between. The CDR3 consists of 15 residues. Looked up from germline, CDR1 is LNHDA and CDR2 is SQIVND (reference sequence). DNA for the CDR3: TGTGCCAGTAGTTGGGGGCAGGGTACGAACACTGAAGCTTTCTTT. Its translation is CASSWGQGTNTEAFF.

The chain carries TRBV5-1 and TRBJ2-4; D uncertain. Trimming pared 0 bases from V and 2 bases from J, leaving 9 bases between. This CDR3 has 15 residues. Per the germline V gene, CDR1 is SGHRS and CDR2 is YFSETQ. The CDR3 protein is CASSLEPGTKNIQYF. The CDR3, as DNA: TGCGCCAGCAGCTTGGAACCAGGAACCAAAAACATTCAGTACTTC.

The chain recombines TRBV11-2 with TRBJ1-5; D call uncertain. V lost 5 bases, J lost 1 base, and 6 bases lay in between. This CDR3 has 13 residues. Germline assignment: CDR1 SGHAT and CDR2 FQNNGV. CDR3 protein: CASSQDSNQPQHF. The CDR3 nucleotides are TGTGCCAGCAGCCAGGACAGCAATCAGCCCCAGCATTTT.

V usage is TRBV19 and J usage is TRBJ2-6, with no clear D. Germline V lookup: CDR1 LNHDA, CDR2 SQIVND (reference sequence). The V and J ends lost 9 bases and 2 bases respectively, with 8 bases between them. The CDR3 has 13 amino acids. CDR3 sequence: CASVLAGANVLTF. As DNA, the CDR3 is TGTGCCAGCGTTCTCGCTGGGGCCAACGTCCTGACTTTC.

This rearrangement joins TRBV29-1 to TRBJ2-7; D may correspond to TRBD1 or TRBD2 (5 bases each). The germline CDR1 and CDR2 sequences are SQVTM and ANQGSEA. The CDR3 spans 14 residues. Trimming stripped 5 bases from V and 1 base from J, with 15 bases between. The DNA of the CDR3 is TGCAGCGTTCGTGTGGGGGTAACTTCCTACGAGCAGTACTTC. Its translation is CSVRVGVTSYEQYF.

This chain joins TRBV28 and TRBJ2-2; D possibly corresponds to TRBD1 (5 bases). Trimming left V 7 bases short and J 7 bases short, with 19 bases between. The length of the CDR3 is 15 residues. Per germline, CDR1 MDHEN and CDR2 SYDVKM. The CDR3 loop is CASTLGRGASGELFF. The CDR3, as DNA: TGTGCCAGCACCCTAGGTAGGGGCGCCAGCGGGGAGCTGTTTTTT.

V and J are TRBV11-1 and TRBJ1-2, with a possible D match to TRBD1 (5 bases). Per the germline V gene, CDR1 is SGHAT and CDR2 is FQDESV (reference sequence). CDR3 length equals 14 residues. Deletions cut 4 bases from V and 3 bases from J, with 12 bases between. Here the CDR3 DNA reads TGTGCCAGCAGCTCGTCCCCCAGGGACTATGGCTACACCTTC. The encoded protein is CASSSSPRDYGYTF.

The chain is built from TRBV28 and TRBJ1-2; no clear D. V dropped 8 bases and J dropped 2 bases, with 18 bases sitting between them. This CDR3 is 15 amino acids long. From germline, CDR1 is MDHEN and CDR2 SYDVKM. The CDR3 loop is CASHEGRRGNYGYTF. The CDR3 DNA reads as TGTGCCAGCCATGAGGGCCGCCGTGGGAACTATGGCTACACCTTC.

The gene calls are TRBV4-2 and TRBJ2-3; TRBD2 matches 8 bases. V shed 0 bases, J shed 1 base, and the junction held 0 bases outside the gene matches. The CDR3 is made up of 15 amino acids. Germline V gene sequence: CDR1 LGHNA, CDR2 YNFKEQ. The CDR3 coding sequence is TGTGCCAGCAGCCAAGAGACTAGCGGCACAGATACGCAGTATTTT. It yields the protein CASSQETSGTDTQYF.

For the CDR3, the DNA is TGCGCCAGCAGCCAACCGGACAGGTCAGACAATCAGCCCCAGCATTTT. Its translation: CASSQPDRSDNQPQHF. The chain joins TRBV4-1 to TRBJ1-5; TRBD1 matches 7 bases. CDR3 length: 16 residues. With 2 bases clipped from V and 3 bases from J, the junction kept 7 bases outside the gene matches. Germline V CDR1 and CDR2: MGHRA, YSYEKL.

V is TRBV5-1 and J is TRBJ1-3, with a weak D call TRBD1 (6 bases). The V gene lost 0 bases and the J gene lost 4 bases, with 11 bases spanning the gap. CDR3 length: 15 residues. The germline gives CDR1 SGHRS, CDR2 YFSETQ. CDR3 protein: CASSLEAGTGNTIYF. In DNA form, the CDR3 reads TGCGCCAGCAGCTTGGAAGCAGGGACAGGAAACACCATATATTTT.

The chain joins TRBV2 to TRBJ2-6; D remains unclear. The CDR3 sequence is 16 residues long. V shed 4 bases and J shed 0 bases, with 10 bases lying between them. Germline assignment: CDR1 SNHLY and CDR2 FYNNEI. The CDR3 protein is CASSVSRFSGANVLTF. The CDR3, as DNA: TGTGCCAGCAGTGTTTCACGGTTCTCTGGGGCCAACGTCCTGACTTTC.

J is TRBJ2-1 and V is TRBV24-1; 7 bases agree with TRBD2. Germline loops: CDR1 KGHDR, CDR2 SFDVKD. After removal of 2 bases from V and 6 bases from J, the junction contained 9 bases not matched to a gene. The CDR3 totals 16 residues. CDR3 coding DNA: TGTGCCACCAGTGATTGGGACGGGGAGGGATCCAATGAGCAGTTCTTC. Its protein is CATSDWDGEGSNEQFF.

This chain uses TRBV7-9 with TRBJ1-4; D is perhaps TRBD1 (5 bases). The CDR3 is 14 amino acids. The germline gives CDR1 SEHNR, CDR2 FQNEAQ (reference sequence). Trimming removed 5 bases from V and 5 bases from J, with 12 bases in between. The CDR3 loop reads CASSPWGLNEKLFF. The CDR3, as DNA: TGTGCCAGCAGCCCTTGGGGCCTGAATGAAAAACTGTTTTTT.

This chain's CDR3 is CASSVTSGRADEQFF. Written as DNA, the CDR3 is TGTGCCAGCAGCGTAACTAGCGGGAGGGCGGATGAGCAGTTCTTC. This chain connects TRBV7-2 to TRBJ2-1, with 13 bases identical to TRBD2. This CDR3 is 15 amino acids long. CDR1 SGHTA and CDR2 FQGNSA come from the germline V gene. Germline trimming cut 5 bases from V and 8 bases from J; bases unmatched to any gene: 6.

The V gene is TRBV20-1, the J gene TRBJ2-5; possibly TRBD2 for D (5 bases). Germline CDR1 is DFQATT and CDR2 is SNEGSKA (reference sequence). This CDR3 region has 11 residues. Trimming stripped 3 bases from V and 5 bases from J, with 7 bases between. The CDR3 loop reads CSARREETQYF. The CDR3 region has the DNA TGCAGTGCTAGGAGGGAGGAGACCCAGTACTTC.

The V and J genes are TRBV2 and TRBJ1-1; 7 bases agree with TRBD1. Trimming at V came to 6 bases and at J to 1 base, leaving 8 bases not matched to a gene. This CDR3 has 15 amino acids. The germline V gene encodes CDR1 SNHLY and CDR2 FYNNEI. CDR3 nucleotides: TGTGCCAGCAGAGGGCCAGGGGGGGCGAACACTGAAGCTTTCTTT. Translated, it gives CASRGPGGANTEAFF.

The chain recombines TRBV18 with TRBJ1-2; possibly TRBD1 for D (5 bases). Trimming shortened V by 6 bases and J by 4 bases, and 18 bases separated the two germline ends. Germline V gene lookup returns CDR1 KGHSH and CDR2 LQKENI. The CDR3 consists of 15 residues. CDR3 region: CASSYTAGSGYGYTF. CDR3 coding DNA: TGTGCCAGCTCCTACACCGCAGGGTCTGGCTATGGCTACACCTTC.

This clone was seen more than once but under ten times. V gene TRBV6-5 combines with J gene TRBJ1-1; no clear D gene. The V and J ends lost 7 bases and 3 bases respectively, with 12 bases between them. Germline CDR1 is MNHEY and CDR2 is SVGAGI. The CDR3 consists of 13 residues. CDR3 in DNA: TGTGCCAGCACTTTAGACGGATACACTGAAGCTTTCTTT. Encoded protein: CASTLDGYTEAFF.

The rearrangement joins TRBV4-3 to TRBJ2-6, with 7 bases matching TRBD1. V lost 4 bases, J lost 0 bases, and 21 bases stayed unmatched. This CDR3 is 22 amino acids long. In germline, CDR1 is LGHNA, CDR2 YSLEER. The CDR3 loop is CASSLHYRAGGSVFSGANVLTF. In DNA form, the CDR3 reads TGCGCCAGCAGCCTCCATTACCGGGCAGGGGGATCGGTCTTCTCTGGGGCCAACGTCCTGACTTTC.

As DNA, the CDR3 is TGTGCCAGCAGCGGAATGACTAGCGACAAATACGAGCAGTACTTC. Translation gives CASSGMTSDKYEQYF. V and J are TRBV5-8 and TRBJ2-7, with 8 nucleotides matching TRBD2. The V segment lost 4 bases and the J segment 4 bases; nucleotides outside the gene matches: 10. The CDR3 covers 15 residues. CDR1 and CDR2 (germline): SGHTS, YDEGEE.

The genes are TRBV19 and TRBJ2-7, with D tentatively TRBD1 (5 bases). V was shortened by 3 bases and J by 7 bases, with 16 bases between the two germline ends. CDR3 length: 14 amino acids. The germline V gene encodes CDR1 LNHDA and CDR2 SQIVND (reference sequence). This CDR3 reads CASSMTGHSYEQYV. The CDR3 DNA reads as TGTGCCAGTAGTATGACTGGACACTCTTATGAGCAGTACGTC.

The sample holds a few counts of this clone. V gene TRBV10-1 combines with J gene TRBJ2-4; 8 positions agree with TRBD2. Germline V CDR1 and CDR2: WNHNN, SYGVQD (reference sequence). V lost 3 bases and J lost 6; bases outside the gene matches: 4. The CDR3 has 14 amino acids. The CDR3 spells CASSEAGAGNIQYF. The CDR3 DNA follows: TGCGCCAGCAGTGAAGCGGGGGCAGGAAACATTCAGTACTTC.